The entry below describes one T cell receptor beta chain. This sample was taken from a study of shared clonotypes between healthy human individuals. Data came from immunoSEQ multiplex PCR; TCRdb stores just in-frame clones and leaves some out. Here the sample spans 600,000 or so clones, around 96% being singletons. The CDR3 has 14 residues. The germline V and J ends were trimmed by 3 bases and 8 bases, with 14 bases remaining between them. Germline V gene data show CDR1 as SGHRS and CDR2 as YFSETQ. As defined, naive CD8 cells were CD45RO-negative and positively selected for CCR7, with terminally differentiated effector memory CD45RA+ cells excluded.

The TCR comes from a woman aged 25 to 39 in good health. The source material was naive CD8+ T cells sorted from blood. The genes are TRBV5-1 and TRBJ2-2, with D possibly called TRBD1 or TRBD2 (5 bases each). The CDR3 nucleotides read TGCGCCAGCAGCTGGGACCGCCTCGAAGGGGAGCTGTTTTTT. As protein: CASSWDRLEGELFF.